Listed below are T cell receptor beta chains from one sample, sequenced in a study of tumor-infiltrating lymphocytes in oesophageal squamous cell carcinoma. TCRdb processed the PCR reads anew with MiXCR; each CDR3 protein has one entry. The data contain nearly 9,000 distinct CDR3 sequences, roughly 70% of them seen just once; the ten biggest clones take up about a third. What was sequenced was esophageal tumor tissue. These receptors came from a female donor with esophageal squamous cell carcinoma. Each CDR3 is given with its conserved first and last residue. The order of the fields is clone size, J gene, D gene, V gene, CDR3 protein, CDR3 DNA. D genes are given only for firm matches. Rows may omit the clone size; those that give it use once, few, many or a size class.

few TRBJ2-5 NA TRBV7-6 CASSLAGGVLQETQYF TGTGCCAGCAGCTTAGCGGGGGGCGTCCTTCAAGAGACCCAGTACTTC
NA TRBJ2-1 NA TRBV5-1 CASSLDGGSYNEQFF TGCGCCAGCAGCTTGGATGGGGGCTCCTACAATGAGCAGTTCTTC
many TRBJ2-4 NA TRBV6-6 CASSYGGAKNIQYF TGTGCCAGCAGTTACGGGGGAGCCAAAAACATTCAGTACTTC
NA TRBJ2-1 NA TRBV7-3 CASSTEATRAWNEQFF TGTGCCAGCAGCACCGAAGCGACTCGAGCATGGAATGAGCAGTTCTTC
NA TRBJ1-5 NA TRBV12-3/TRBV12-4 CASSLGDQPQHF TGTGCCAGCAGTTTAGGGGATCAGCCCCAGCATTTT
once TRBJ2-5 NA TRBV7-3 CASSLGSSGLANEQYF TGTGCCAGCAGCTTAGGCAGTAGCGGTCTGGCCAATGAGCAGTACTTC
NA TRBJ2-1 NA TRBV7-6 CASSPLQGGGSGEQFF TGTGCTAGCAGCCCCCTACAGGGCGGGGGATCGGGTGAGCAGTTCTTC
NA TRBJ2-1 TRBD1 TRBV11-2 CASSPGTGAYNEQFF TGTGCCAGCAGCCCTGGGACAGGGGCCTACAATGAGCAGTTCTTC
few TRBJ1-1 NA TRBV7-2 CASRPESRGNTEAFF TGTGCCAGCAGGCCAGAATCTAGAGGGAACACTGAAGCTTTCTTT
many TRBJ2-3 TRBD2 TRBV7-9 CASSRTSGGAFIDTQYF TGTGCCAGCAGCCGGACTAGCGGGGGGGCTTTTATAGATACGCAGTATTTT
NA TRBJ1-2 NA TRBV4-1 CASSQRDSQNYGYTF TGCGCCAGCAGCCAGAGGGACTCTCAAAACTATGGCTACACCTTC
NA TRBJ1-3 TRBD1 TRBV5-7 CASSLNRGRLLGNTIYF TGTGCCAGCAGCTTGAACAGGGGGCGCTTACTCGGAAACACCATATATTTT
few TRBJ2-4 TRBD2 TRBV18 CASSPPGTSGSYNEQYF TGTGCCAGCTCACCACCGGGGACTAGCGGGTCCTACAATGAGCAGTACTTC
NA TRBJ2-7 NA TRBV7-9 CASSLAPYEQYF TGTGCCAGCAGCTTAGCGCCCTACGAGCAGTACTTC
NA TRBJ2-4 NA TRBV7-3 CASSPPGWNIQYF TGTGCCAGCAGCCCCCCTGGGTGGAACATTCAGTACTTC
NA TRBJ2-5 NA TRBV12-3/TRBV12-4 CASSFSDTLINYGYTF TGTGCCAGCAGTTTCTCGGATACTCTAATAAACTATGGCTACACTTTC
NA TRBJ2-3 NA TRBV7-2 CASSHRTDTQYF TGTGCCAGCAGCCACCGCACAGATACGCAGTATTTT
NA TRBJ2-1 NA TRBV7-2 CASNPELTYSSYNEQFF TGTGCCAGCAATCCTGAATTAACTTATTCTTCCTACAATGAGCAGTTCTTC
NA TRBJ2-1 NA TRBV5-3 CASSIGHPANEQFF TGTGCCAGCAGCATAGGACACCCGGCGAATGAGCAGTTCTTC
NA TRBJ2-1 NA TRBV7-2 CASSLGVRGQNEQFF TGTGCCAGCAGCTTAGGTGTGAGGGGCCAGAATGAGCAGTTCTTC
NA TRBJ2-1 NA TRBV7-3 CASSPRGSSYNEQFF TGTGCCAGCAGCCCCCGGGGGAGCTCCTACAATGAGCAGTTCTTC
NA TRBJ1-1 NA TRBV6-1 CASSEAGDNTEAFF TGTGCCAGCAGTGAAGCCGGGGATAACACTGAAGCTTTCTTT
NA TRBJ2-1 TRBD1 TRBV11-1 CASSLGVGGQTPYF TGTGCCAGCAGCTTAGGTGTAGGGGGACAGACCCCTTACTTC
medium-sized TRBJ1-1 NA TRBV7-2 CASSLRIQGTNTEAFF TGTGCCAGCAGCTTGCGAATCCAGGGGACGAACACTGAAGCTTTCTTT
NA TRBJ1-2 TRBD1 TRBV7-8 CASSPPGQGYGYTF TGTGCCAGCAGCCCACCGGGACAGGGTTATGGCTACACCTTC
NA TRBJ1-4 NA TRBV6-8 CASSLLATNEKLFF TGTGCCAGCAGTTTACTCGCAACTAATGAAAAACTGTTTTTT
medium-sized TRBJ2-1 NA TRBV7-7 CASSLESNNEQFF TGTGCTAGCAGCTTAGAATCCAACAATGAGCAGTTCTTC
NA TRBJ2-3 NA TRBV7-6 CASSLDRRDGRTDTQYF TGTGCCAGCAGCTTAGACAGGCGGGATGGCCGCACAGATACGCAGTATTTT
NA TRBJ2-7 NA TRBV28 CASSSRASGYEQYF TGTGCCAGCAGTTCAAGGGCATCGGGATACGAGCAGTACTTC
NA TRBJ2-5 NA TRBV7-8 CASSLSEVRKETQYF TGTGCCAGCAGCTTAAGTGAGGTCAGAAAAGAGACCCAGTACTTC
NA TRBJ1-2 NA TRBV7-3 CASSLSGGLNYGYTF TGTGCCAGCAGCTTATCGGGGGGCCTTAACTATGGCTACACCTTC
NA TRBJ2-3 TRBD2 TRBV7-2 CASGGRPTTDTQYF TGTGCCTCCGGGGGGAGACCCACAACAGATACGCAGTATTTT
once TRBJ2-5 NA TRBV7-4 CASSYRDYQETQYF TGTGCCAGCAGTTACCGGGACTACCAAGAGACCCAGTACTTC
NA TRBJ2-2 NA TRBV19 CASSRRSTGSGELFF TGTGCCAGTAGTCGCCGATCAACAGGGTCCGGGGAGCTGTTTTTT
few TRBJ2-1 NA TRBV7-6 CASSLGHNNEQFF TGTGCCAGCAGCTTGGGACATAACAATGAGCAGTTCTTC
NA TRBJ1-2 NA TRBV6-8 CASTRTPAGGYTF TGTGCCAGCACCAGGACGCCAGCGGGCGGCTACACCTTC
once TRBJ2-5 TRBD2 TRBV7-2 CASSLVAGGQETQYF TGTGCCAGCAGCTTAGTAGCGGGAGGGCAAGAGACCCAGTACTTC
NA TRBJ2-4 TRBD1 TRBV7-2 CASSLVGQVAKNIQYF TGTGCCAGCAGCTTAGTGGGACAGGTAGCCAAAAACATTCAGTACTTC
few TRBJ2-1 TRBD1 TRBV6-1 CASSTGSSYNEQFF TGTGCCAGCTCGACAGGGAGCTCCTACAATGAGCAGTTCTTC
NA TRBJ2-7 NA TRBV5-1 CASSLVVAGKGDNEQYF TGCGCCAGCAGCTTGGTGGTAGCGGGTAAGGGGGACAATGAGCAGTACTTC
NA TRBJ2-1 TRBD2 TRBV11-2 CASSSGTSVGEQFF TGTGCCAGCAGCTCAGGGACTAGCGTGGGTGAGCAGTTCTTC
many TRBJ2-5 TRBD1 TRBV6-1 CASSKFRQGAGAETQYF TGTGCCAGCAGCAAATTTCGACAGGGGGCCGGGGCGGAGACCCAGTACTTC
NA TRBJ2-7 NA TRBV6-4 CASSYAQGNYYEQYF TGTGCCAGCAGTTACGCGCAGGGCAACTACTACGAGCAGTACTTC
few TRBJ2-1 NA TRBV7-2 CASSSPGDYNEQFF TGTGCCAGCAGCTCCCCCGGGGACTACAATGAGCAGTTCTTC
few TRBJ2-7 TRBD1 TRBV7-6 CASSLDRGVSNEQYF TGTGCCAGCAGCTTAGACAGGGGCGTTTCGAATGAGCAGTACTTC
NA TRBJ2-1 TRBD2 TRBV7-6 CAKSRLAGYNEQFF TGTGCCAAGTCGAGGCTAGCGGGGTACAATGAGCAGTTCTTC
NA TRBJ2-1 NA TRBV11-2 CASSRGIGSYNEQFF TGTGCCAGCAGCCGCGGGATAGGCTCCTACAATGAGCAGTTCTTC
NA TRBJ2-1 NA TRBV24-1 CATSDLGPNYNEQFF TGTGCCACCAGTGATTTGGGGCCGAACTACAATGAGCAGTTCTTC
NA TRBJ1-2 NA TRBV7-3 CASSLTGDYGYTF TGTGCCAGCAGCTTAACAGGGGACTATGGCTACACCTTC
once TRBJ2-3 NA TRBV7-2 CASTYKPTDTQYF TGTGCCAGCACCTATAAGCCTACAGATACGCAGTATTTT
NA TRBJ2-6 NA TRBV7-3 CASSDILSGANVLTF TGTGCCAGCAGCGATATACTTTCTGGGGCCAACGTCCTGACTTTC
NA TRBJ2-7 TRBD1 TRBV7-2 CASSSTGYEQYF TGTGCCAGCAGCTCGACAGGGTACGAGCAGTACTTC
NA TRBJ1-1 NA TRBV10-1 CASTRAEGTEAFF TGCGCCAGCACGAGGGCAGAGGGCACTGAAGCTTTCTTT
few TRBJ2-5 NA TRBV7-6 CASSPPWGGPQETQYF TGTGCCAGCAGCCCTCCCTGGGGGGGCCCTCAGGAGACCCAGTACTTC
NA TRBJ2-1 NA TRBV7-4 CASSRVMDSYNEQFF TGTGCCAGCAGCCGAGTAATGGACAGCTACAATGAGCAGTTCTTC